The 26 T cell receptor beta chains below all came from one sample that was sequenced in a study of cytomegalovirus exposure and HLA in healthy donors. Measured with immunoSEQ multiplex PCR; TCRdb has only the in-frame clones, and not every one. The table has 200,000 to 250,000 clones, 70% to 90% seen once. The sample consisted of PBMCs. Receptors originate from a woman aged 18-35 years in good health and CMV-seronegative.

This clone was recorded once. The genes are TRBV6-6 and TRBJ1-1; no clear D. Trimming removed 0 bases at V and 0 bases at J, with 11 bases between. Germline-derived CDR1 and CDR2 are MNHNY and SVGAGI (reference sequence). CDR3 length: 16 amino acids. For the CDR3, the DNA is TGTGCCAGCAGTTACTCGAAACATCCGATGAACACTGAAGCTTTCTTT. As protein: CASSYSKHPMNTEAFF.

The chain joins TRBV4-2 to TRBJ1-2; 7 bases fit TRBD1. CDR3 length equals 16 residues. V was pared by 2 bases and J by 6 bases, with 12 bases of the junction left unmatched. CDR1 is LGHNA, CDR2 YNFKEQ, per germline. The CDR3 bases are TGTGCCAGCAGCCAACCGACGGGACAGTTATCAAATGGCTACACCTTC. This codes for CASSQPTGQLSNGYTF.

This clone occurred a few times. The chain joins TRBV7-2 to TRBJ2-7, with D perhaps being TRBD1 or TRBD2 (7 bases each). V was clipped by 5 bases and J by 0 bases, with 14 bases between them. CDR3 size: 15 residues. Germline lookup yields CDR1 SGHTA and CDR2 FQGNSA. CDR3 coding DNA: TGTGCCAGCAGCCCAGGGGGGGCGAACTCCTACGAGCAGTACTTC. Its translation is CASSPGGANSYEQYF.

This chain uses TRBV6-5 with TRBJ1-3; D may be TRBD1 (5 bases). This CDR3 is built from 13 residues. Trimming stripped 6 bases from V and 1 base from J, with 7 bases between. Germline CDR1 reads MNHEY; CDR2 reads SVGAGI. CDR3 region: CASSQGSGNTIYF. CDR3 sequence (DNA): TGTGCCAGCAGCCAGGGTTCTGGAAACACCATATATTTT.

The CDR3 DNA is TGTGCCAGCATTCGGGGCGGGCTAGCGGGAGTCCAAGGGGATACGCAGTATTTT. This codes for CASIRGGLAGVQGDTQYF. This chain uses TRBV2 with TRBJ2-3, with 10 bases fitting TRBD2. Germline CDR1 is SNHLY and CDR2 is FYNNEI. The CDR3 runs to 18 residues. V lost 7 bases and J lost 6; bases outside the gene matches: 19.

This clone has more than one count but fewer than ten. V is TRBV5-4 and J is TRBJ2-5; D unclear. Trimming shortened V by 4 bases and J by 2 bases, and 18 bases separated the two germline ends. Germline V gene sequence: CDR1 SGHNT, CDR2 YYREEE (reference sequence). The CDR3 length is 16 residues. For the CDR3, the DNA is TGTGCCAGCAGCCCCGCCCCGGGCAAGGGTCAAGAGACCCAGTACTTC. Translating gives CASSPAPGKGQETQYF.

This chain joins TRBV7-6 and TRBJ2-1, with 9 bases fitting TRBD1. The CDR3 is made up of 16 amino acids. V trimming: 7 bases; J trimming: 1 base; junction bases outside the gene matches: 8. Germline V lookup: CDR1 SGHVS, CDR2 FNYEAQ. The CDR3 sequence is CASTPGGQGSYNEQFF. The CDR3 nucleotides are TGTGCCAGCACCCCGGGGGGACAGGGATCCTACAATGAGCAGTTCTTC. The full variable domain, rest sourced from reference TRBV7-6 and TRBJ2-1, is GAGVSQSPRYKVTKRGQDVALRCDPISGHVSLYWYRQALGQGPEFLTYFNYEAQQDKSGLPNDRFSAERPEGSISTLTIQRTEQRDSAMYRCASTPGGQGSYNEQFFGPGTRLTVL.

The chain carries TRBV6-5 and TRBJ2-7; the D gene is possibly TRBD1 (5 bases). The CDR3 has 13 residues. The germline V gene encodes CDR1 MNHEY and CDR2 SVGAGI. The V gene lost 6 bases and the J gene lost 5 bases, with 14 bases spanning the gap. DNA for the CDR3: TGTGCCAGCAGCTCTCAGGGCCCCCACGAGCAGTACTTC. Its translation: CASSSQGPHEQYF.

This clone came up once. CDR3 protein: CASSRGEGAAECEQYF. The CDR3, as DNA: TGTGCCAGCAGCAGGGGGGAGGGGGCTGCGGAATGCGAGCAGTACTTC. This sequence joins TRBV7-2 and TRBJ2-7; D tentatively fits TRBD1 or TRBD2 (7 bases each). Per germline, CDR1 SGHTA and CDR2 FQGNSA. The V end lost 5 bases, the J end lost 6 bases, and 23 bases lay between the germline ends. The CDR3 runs to 16 residues.

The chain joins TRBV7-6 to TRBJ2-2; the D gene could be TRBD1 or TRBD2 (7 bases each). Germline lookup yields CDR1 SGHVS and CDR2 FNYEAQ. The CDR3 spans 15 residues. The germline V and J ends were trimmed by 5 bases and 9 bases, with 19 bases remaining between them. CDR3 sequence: CASSPGGGNVRELFF. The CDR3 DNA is TGTGCCAGCAGCCCAGGGGGGGGGAACGTACGGGAGCTGTTTTTT.

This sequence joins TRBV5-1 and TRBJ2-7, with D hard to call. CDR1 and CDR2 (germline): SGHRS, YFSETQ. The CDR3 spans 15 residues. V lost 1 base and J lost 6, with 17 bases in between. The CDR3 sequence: CASSLSGPPDGEQYF. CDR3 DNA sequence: TGCGCCAGCAGCTTGAGTGGACCCCCGGACGGCGAGCAGTACTTC.

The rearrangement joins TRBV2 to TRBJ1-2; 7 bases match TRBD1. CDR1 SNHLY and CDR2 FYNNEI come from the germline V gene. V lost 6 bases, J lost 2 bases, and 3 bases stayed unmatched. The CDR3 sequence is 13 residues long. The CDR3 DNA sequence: TGTGCCAGCAGGACAGGGCTGAACTATGGCTACACCTTC. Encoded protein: CASRTGLNYGYTF.

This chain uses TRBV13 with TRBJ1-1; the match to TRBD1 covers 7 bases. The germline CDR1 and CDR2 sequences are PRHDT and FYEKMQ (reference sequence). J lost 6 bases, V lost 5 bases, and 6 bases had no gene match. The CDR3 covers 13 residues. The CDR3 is CASSGRQGPEAFF. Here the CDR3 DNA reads TGTGCCAGCAGCGGACGACAGGGTCCTGAAGCTTTCTTT.

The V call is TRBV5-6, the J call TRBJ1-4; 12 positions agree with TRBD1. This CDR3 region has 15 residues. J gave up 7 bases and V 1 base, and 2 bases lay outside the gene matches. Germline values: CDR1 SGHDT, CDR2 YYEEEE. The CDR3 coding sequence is TGTGCCAGCAGCTTGCCGGGACAGGGGGCTGAAAAACTGTTTTTT. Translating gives CASSLPGQGAEKLFF.

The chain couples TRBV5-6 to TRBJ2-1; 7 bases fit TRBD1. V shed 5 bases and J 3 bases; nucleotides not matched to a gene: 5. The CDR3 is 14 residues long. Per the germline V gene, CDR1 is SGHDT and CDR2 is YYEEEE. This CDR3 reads CASRPGTDYNEQFF. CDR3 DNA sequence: TGTGCCAGCAGACCCGGGACAGACTACAATGAGCAGTTCTTC.

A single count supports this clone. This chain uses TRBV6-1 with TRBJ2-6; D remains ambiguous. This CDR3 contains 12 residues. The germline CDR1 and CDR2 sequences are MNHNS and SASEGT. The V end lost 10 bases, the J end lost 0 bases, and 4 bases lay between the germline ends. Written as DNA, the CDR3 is TGTGCCATTACCTCTGGGGCCAACGTCCTGACTTTC. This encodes CAITSGANVLTF.

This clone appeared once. CDR3 coding DNA: TGCGCCAGCAGCATGACAGGGGCTGGAAACACCATATATTTT. Residues: CASSMTGAGNTIYF. The chain has TRBV5-1 and TRBJ1-3, with 8 bases aligning to TRBD1. Germline CDR1 and CDR2: SGHRS and YFSETQ. V lost 4 bases and J lost 2; bases outside the gene matches: 2. The CDR3 is 14 amino acids.

The CDR3 region has the DNA TGCGCCAGCAGCTGGTTGACTAGCGGGAGCAATGAGCAGTTCTTC. Translated, it gives CASSWLTSGSNEQFF. The chain uses TRBV5-1 and TRBJ2-1; 12 nucleotides align to TRBD2. The CDR3 sequence is 15 residues long. Germline assignment: CDR1 SGHRS and CDR2 YFSETQ. The trim removed 3 bases at V and 6 bases at J, leaving 4 bases unmatched.

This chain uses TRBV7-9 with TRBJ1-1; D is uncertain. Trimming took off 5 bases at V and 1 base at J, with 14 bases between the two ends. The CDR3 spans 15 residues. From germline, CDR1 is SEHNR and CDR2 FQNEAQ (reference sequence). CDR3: CASSPVGITNTEAFF. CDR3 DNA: TGTGCCAGCAGCCCCGTCGGGATCACGAACACTGAAGCTTTCTTT.

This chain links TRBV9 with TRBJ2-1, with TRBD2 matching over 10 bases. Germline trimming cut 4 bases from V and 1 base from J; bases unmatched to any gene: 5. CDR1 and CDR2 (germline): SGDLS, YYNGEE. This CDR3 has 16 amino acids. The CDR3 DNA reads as TGTGCCAGCAGCTCGGATAGCGGGAGGTCCTACAATGAGCAGTTCTTC. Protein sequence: CASSSDSGRSYNEQFF.

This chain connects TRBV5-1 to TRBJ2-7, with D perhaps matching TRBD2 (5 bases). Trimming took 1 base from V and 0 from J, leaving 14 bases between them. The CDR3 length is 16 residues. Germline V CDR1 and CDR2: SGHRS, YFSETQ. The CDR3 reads CASSLQGGLSSYEQYF. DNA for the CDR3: TGCGCCAGCAGCTTGCAAGGCGGACTTAGCTCCTACGAGCAGTACTTC. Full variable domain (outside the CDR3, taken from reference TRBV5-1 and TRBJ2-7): KAGVTQTPRYLIKTRGQQVTLSCSPISGHRSVSWYQQTPGQGLQFLFEYFSETQRNKGNFPGRFSGRQFSNSRSEMNVSTLELGDSALYLCASSLQGGLSSYEQYFGPGTRLTVT.

The CDR3 here is CASSLAGNYGYTF. For the CDR3, the DNA is TGTGCCAGCAGCTTAGCGGGTAACTATGGCTACACCTTC. The J gene is TRBJ1-2, the V gene TRBV11-1; D is ambiguous. This CDR3 region has 13 residues. Germline values: CDR1 SGHAT, CDR2 FQDESV (reference sequence). The V end was cut by 0 bases, the J end by 1 base, with 3 bases between.

The CDR3 DNA sequence: TGCAGCGTTGAAGATGTTTTGAACCAGGAGCAGTACTTC. Protein: CSVEDVLNQEQYF. The V and J genes are TRBV29-1 and TRBJ2-7; D is uncertain. Trimming took 0 bases from V and 7 from J, leaving 13 bases between them. Germline values: CDR1 SQVTM, CDR2 ANQGSEA. This CDR3 has 13 amino acids.

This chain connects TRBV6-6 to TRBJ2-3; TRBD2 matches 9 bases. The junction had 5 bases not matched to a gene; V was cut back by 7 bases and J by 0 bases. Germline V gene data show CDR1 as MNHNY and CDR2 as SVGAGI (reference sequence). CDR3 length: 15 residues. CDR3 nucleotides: TGTGCCAGCACGCTACTAGCGGGTAGCACAGATACGCAGTATTTT. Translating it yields CASTLLAGSTDTQYF.

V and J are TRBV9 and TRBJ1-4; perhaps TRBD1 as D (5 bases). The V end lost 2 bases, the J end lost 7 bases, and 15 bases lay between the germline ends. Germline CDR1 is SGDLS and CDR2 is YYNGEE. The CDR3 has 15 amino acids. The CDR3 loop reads CASSVGGAQGEKLFF. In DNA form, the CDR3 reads TGTGCCAGCAGCGTGGGTGGAGCCCAGGGTGAAAAACTGTTTTTT.

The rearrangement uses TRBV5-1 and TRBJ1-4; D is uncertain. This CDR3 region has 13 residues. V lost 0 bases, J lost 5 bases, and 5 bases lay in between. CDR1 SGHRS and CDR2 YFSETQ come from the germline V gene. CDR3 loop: CASSLETNEKLFF. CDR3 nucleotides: TGCGCCAGCAGCTTGGAGACGAATGAAAAACTGTTTTTT.